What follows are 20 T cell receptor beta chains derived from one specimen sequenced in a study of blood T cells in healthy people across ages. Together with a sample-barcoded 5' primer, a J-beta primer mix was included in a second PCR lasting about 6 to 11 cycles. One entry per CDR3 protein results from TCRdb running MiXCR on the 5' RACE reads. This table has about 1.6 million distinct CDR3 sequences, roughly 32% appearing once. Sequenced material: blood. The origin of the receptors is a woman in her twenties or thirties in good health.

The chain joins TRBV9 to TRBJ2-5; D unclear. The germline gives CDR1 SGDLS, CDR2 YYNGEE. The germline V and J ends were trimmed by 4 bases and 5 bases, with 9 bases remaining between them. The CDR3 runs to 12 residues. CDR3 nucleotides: TGTGCCAGCAGCCCCCCCGCCGAGACCCAGTACTTC. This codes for CASSPPAETQYF. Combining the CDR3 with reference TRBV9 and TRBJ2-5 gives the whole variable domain DSGVTQTPKHLITATGQRVTLRCSPRSGDLSVYWYQQSLDQGLQFLIQYYNGEERAKGNILERFSAQQFPDLHSELNLSSLELGDSALYFCASSPPAETQYFGPGTRLLVL.

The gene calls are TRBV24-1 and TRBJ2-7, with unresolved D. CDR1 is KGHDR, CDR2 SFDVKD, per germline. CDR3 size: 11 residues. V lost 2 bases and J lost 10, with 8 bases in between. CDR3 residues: CATSDSVRQYF. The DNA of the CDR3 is TGTGCCACCAGTGATTCAGTGCGACAGTACTTC.

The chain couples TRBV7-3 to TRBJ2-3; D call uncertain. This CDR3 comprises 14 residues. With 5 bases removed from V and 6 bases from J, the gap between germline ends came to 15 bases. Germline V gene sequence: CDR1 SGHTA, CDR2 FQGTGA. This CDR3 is CASSTNEPADTQYF. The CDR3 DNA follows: TGTGCCAGCAGCACTAACGAACCGGCGGATACGCAGTATTTT.

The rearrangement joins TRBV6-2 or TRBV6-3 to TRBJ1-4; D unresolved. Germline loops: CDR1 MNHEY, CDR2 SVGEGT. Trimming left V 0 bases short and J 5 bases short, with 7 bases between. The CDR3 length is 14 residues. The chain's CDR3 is CASSYSQRNEKLFF. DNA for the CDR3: TGTGCCAGCAGTTACTCGCAAAGGAATGAAAAACTGTTTTTT.

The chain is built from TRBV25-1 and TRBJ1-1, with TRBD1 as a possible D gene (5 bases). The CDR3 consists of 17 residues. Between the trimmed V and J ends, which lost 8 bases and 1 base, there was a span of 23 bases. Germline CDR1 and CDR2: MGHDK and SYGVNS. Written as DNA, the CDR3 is TGTGCCAGCGCCACAACACCGACAGTGAGGGGGAACACTGAAGCTTTCTTT. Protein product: CASATTPTVRGNTEAFF.

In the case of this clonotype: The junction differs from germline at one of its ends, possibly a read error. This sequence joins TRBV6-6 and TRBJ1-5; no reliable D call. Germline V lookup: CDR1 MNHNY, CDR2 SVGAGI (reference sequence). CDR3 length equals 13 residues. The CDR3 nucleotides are TGTGCCAGCAGAATCGGTGGCAAACAGCCCCAGCATTTT. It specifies CASRIGGKQPQHF.

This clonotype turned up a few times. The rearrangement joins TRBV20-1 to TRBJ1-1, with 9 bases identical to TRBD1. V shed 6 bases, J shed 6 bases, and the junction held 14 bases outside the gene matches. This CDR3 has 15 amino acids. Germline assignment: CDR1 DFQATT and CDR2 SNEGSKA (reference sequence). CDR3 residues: CSANDLTGGGSEAFF. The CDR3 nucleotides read TGCAGTGCCAACGACTTAACAGGGGGCGGATCTGAAGCTTTCTTT.

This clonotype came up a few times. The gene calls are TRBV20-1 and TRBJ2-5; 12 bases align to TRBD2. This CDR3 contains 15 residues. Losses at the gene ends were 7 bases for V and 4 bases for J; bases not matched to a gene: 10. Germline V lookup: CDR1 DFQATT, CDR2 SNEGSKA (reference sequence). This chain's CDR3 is CSGTSGGPARETQYF. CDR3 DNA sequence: TGCAGTGGAACTAGCGGGGGGCCGGCGAGAGAGACCCAGTACTTC.

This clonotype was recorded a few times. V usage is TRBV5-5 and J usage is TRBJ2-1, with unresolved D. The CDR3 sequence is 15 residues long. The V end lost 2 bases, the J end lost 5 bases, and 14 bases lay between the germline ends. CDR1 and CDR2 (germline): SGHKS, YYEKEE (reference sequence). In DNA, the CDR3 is TGTGCCAGCAGCTTAACGTGGGGTCTGGACAATGAGCAGTTCTTC. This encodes CASSLTWGLDNEQFF.

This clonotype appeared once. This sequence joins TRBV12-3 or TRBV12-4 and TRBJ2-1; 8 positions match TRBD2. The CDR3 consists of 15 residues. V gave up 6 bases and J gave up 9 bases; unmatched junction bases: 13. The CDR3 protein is CASSPLGTSFGEQFF. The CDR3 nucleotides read TGTGCCAGCAGCCCATTGGGGACTAGTTTCGGTGAGCAGTTCTTC.

The CDR3 sequence is CASSFDRGGGYEQYF. The CDR3 nucleotides read TGTGCCAGCAGCTTTGACAGGGGGGGCGGCTACGAGCAGTACTTC. The V gene is TRBV13, the J gene TRBJ2-7; 9 bases fit TRBD1. Germline loops: CDR1 PRHDT, CDR2 FYEKMQ (reference sequence). This CDR3 spans 15 amino acids. With V trimmed by 3 bases and J by 3 bases, 6 bases remained unmatched.

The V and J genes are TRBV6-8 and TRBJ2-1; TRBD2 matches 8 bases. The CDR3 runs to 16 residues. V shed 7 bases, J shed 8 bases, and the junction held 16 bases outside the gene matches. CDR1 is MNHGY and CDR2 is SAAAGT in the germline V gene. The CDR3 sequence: CASKDQAGDREDEQFF. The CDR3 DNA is TGTGCCAGCAAGGATCAAGCGGGGGACCGAGAGGATGAGCAGTTCTTC.

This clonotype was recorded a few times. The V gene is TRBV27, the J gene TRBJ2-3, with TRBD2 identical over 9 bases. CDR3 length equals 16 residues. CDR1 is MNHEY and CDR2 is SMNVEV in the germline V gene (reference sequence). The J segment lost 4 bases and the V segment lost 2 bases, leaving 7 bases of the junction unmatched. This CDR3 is CASSLMASGAPDTQYF. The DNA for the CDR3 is TGTGCCAGCAGTTTAATGGCTAGCGGGGCCCCAGATACGCAGTATTTT.

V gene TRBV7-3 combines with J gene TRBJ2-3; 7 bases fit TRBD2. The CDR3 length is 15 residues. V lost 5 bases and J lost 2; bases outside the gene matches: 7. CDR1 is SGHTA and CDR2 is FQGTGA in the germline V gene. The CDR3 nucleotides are TGTGCCAGCAGCCCAGCGGGGACCCACACAGATACGCAGTATTTT. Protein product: CASSPAGTHTDTQYF.

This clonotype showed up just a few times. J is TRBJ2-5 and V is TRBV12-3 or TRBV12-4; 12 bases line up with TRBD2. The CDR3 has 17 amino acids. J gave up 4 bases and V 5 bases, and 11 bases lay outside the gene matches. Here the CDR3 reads CASSLGASGGAAETQYF. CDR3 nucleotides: TGTGCCAGCAGTCTCGGGGCTAGCGGGGGGGCTGCAGAGACCCAGTACTTC.

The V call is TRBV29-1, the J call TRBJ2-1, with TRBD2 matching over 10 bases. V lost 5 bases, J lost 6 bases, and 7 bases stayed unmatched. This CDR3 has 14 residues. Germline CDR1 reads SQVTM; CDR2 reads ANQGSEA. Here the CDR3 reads CSVRAGGGVNEQFF. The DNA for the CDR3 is TGCAGCGTTCGAGCGGGAGGGGGGGTCAATGAGCAGTTCTTC.

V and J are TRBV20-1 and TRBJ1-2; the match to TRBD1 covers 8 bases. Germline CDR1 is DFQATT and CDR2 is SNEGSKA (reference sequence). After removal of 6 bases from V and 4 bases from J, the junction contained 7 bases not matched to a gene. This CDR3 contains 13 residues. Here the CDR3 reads CSAHDRGSYGYTF. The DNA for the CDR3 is TGCAGTGCCCATGACAGGGGCAGCTATGGCTACACCTTC.

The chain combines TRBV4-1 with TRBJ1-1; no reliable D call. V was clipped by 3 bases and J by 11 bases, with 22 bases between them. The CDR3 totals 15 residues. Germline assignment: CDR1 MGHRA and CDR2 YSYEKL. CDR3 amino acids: CASSHMGKGASVAFF. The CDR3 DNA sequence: TGCGCCAGCAGCCACATGGGCAAGGGCGCATCGGTGGCTTTCTTT.

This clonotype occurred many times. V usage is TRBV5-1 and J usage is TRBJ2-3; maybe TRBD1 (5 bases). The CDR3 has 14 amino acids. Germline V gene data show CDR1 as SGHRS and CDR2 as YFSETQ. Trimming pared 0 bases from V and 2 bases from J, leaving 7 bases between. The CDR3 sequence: CASSLEGYTDTQYF. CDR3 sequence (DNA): TGCGCCAGCAGCTTGGAGGGGTACACAGATACGCAGTATTTT.

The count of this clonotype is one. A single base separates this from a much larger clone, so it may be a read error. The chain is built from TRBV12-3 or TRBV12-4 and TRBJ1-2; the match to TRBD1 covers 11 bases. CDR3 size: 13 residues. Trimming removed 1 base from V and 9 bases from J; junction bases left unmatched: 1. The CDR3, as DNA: TGTGCCAGCAGTTTAGGGGACAGGGGGAGCTACACCTTC. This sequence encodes CASSLGDRGSYTF.